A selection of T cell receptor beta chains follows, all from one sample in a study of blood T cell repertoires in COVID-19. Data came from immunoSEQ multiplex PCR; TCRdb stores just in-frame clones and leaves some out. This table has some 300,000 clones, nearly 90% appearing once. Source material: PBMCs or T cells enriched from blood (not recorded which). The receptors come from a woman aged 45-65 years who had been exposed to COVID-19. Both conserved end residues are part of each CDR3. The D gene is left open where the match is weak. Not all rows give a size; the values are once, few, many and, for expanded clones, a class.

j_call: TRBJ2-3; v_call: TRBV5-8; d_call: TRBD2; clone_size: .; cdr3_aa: CASSRGPSGGAWTDTQYF; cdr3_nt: TGTGCCAGCAGTAGGGGCCCTAGCGGGGGGGCTTGGACAGATACGCAGTATTTT
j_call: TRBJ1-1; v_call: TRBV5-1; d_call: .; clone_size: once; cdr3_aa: CASSLAWNTEAFF; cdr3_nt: TGCGCCAGCAGCTTGGCTTGGAACACTGAAGCTTTCTTT
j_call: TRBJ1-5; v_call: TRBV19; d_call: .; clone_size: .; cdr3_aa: CASSKLANQRPQHF; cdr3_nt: TGTGCCAGTAGTAAACTAGCCAATCAGCGGCCCCAGCATTTT
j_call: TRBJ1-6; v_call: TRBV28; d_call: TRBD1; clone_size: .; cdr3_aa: CASSFSDRANSPLHF; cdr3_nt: TGTGCCAGCAGTTTCTCGGACAGGGCGAATTCACCCCTCCACTTT
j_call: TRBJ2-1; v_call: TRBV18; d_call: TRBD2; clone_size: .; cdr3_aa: CASSPPGLIGEQFF; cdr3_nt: TGTGCCAGCTCACCACCGGGACTAATCGGCGAGCAGTTCTTC
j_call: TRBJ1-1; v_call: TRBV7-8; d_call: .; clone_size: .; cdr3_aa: CASSLDSRTEAFF; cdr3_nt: TGTGCCAGCAGCTTAGACAGTCGCACTGAAGCTTTCTTT
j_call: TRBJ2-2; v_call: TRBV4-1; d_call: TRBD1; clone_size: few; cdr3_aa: CASSQSDRVFTGELFF; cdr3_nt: TGCGCCAGCAGCCAATCAGACAGGGTTTTTACCGGGGAGCTGTTTTTT
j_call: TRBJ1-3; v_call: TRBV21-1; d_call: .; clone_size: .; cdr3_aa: CASKTPARGNTGENTIYF; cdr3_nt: TGTGCCAGCAAAACACCGGCCCGCGGAAACACGGGGGAAAACACCATATATTTT
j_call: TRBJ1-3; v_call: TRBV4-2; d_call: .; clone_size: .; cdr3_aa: CASSLQSGRAAGNTIYF; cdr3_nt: TGTGCCAGCAGCCTACAGTCCGGGAGGGCAGCAGGAAACACCATATATTTT
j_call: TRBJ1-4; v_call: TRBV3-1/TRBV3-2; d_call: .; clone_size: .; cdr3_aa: CASSSPRTGRNEKLFF; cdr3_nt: TGTGCCAGCAGCTCCCCTCGAACAGGCAGGAATGAAAAACTGTTTTTT
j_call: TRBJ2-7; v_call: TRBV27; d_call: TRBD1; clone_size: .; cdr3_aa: CASSSHGTGGQQYF; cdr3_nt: TGTGCCAGCAGTTCTCACGGGACAGGGGGACAGCAGTACTTC
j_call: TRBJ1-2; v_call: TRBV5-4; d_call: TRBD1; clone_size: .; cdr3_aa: CASSHRGGYGYTF; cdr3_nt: TGTGCCAGCAGTCACAGGGGGGGCTATGGCTACACCTTC
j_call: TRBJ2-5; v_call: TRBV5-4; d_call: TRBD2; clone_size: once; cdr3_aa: CASSSPPGTSGEKTQYF; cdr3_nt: TGTGCCAGCAGCTCCCCGCCCGGGACTAGCGGGGAAAAGACCCAGTACTTC
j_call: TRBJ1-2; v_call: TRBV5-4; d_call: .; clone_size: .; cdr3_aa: CASSTRAAEGDWGYTF; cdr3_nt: TGTGCCAGCAGCACCAGGGCCGCGGAAGGGGATTGGGGCTACACCTTC
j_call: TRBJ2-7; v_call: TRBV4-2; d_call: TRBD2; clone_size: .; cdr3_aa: CASSQVMSGATPNYEQYF; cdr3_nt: TGTGCCAGCAGCCAAGTGATGAGCGGGGCCACCCCTAACTACGAGCAGTACTTC
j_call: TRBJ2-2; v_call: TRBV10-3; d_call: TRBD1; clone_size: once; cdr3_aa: CAISATTGDPGELFF; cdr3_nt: TGTGCCATCAGTGCTACAACAGGGGATCCCGGGGAGCTGTTTTTT
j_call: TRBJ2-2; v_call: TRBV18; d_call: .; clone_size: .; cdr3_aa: CASSTNTGELFF; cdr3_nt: TGTGCCAGCTCAACAAACACCGGGGAGCTGTTTTTT
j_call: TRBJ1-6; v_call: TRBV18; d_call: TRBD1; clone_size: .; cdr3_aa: CASSLETGDLSPLHF; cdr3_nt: TGTGCCAGCTCACTTGAGACAGGGGACCTCTCACCCCTCCACTTT
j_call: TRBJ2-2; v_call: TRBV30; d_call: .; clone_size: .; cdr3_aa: CAWSVGAPTGELFF; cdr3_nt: TGTGCCTGGAGTGTGGGGGCGCCCACCGGGGAGCTGTTTTTT
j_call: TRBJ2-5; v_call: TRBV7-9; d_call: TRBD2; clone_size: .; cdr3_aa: CASSHGTSGGKETQYF; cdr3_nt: TGTGCCAGCAGCCACGGGACTAGCGGGGGAAAAGAGACCCAGTACTTC
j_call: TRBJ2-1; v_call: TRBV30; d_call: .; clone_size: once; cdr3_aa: CAWTGGRNEQFF; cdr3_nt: TGTGCCTGGACAGGGGGGAGGAATGAGCAGTTCTTC
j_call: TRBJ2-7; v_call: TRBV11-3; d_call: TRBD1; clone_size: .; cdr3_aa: CASSRGQDFSYEQYF; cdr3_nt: TGTGCCAGCAGCCGGGGACAGGACTTTTCCTACGAGCAGTACTTC
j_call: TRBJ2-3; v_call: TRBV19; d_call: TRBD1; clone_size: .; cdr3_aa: CASSMGQGTAWGDTQYF; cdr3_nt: TGTGCCAGTAGTATGGGCCAAGGGACAGCCTGGGGAGATACGCAGTATTTT